The table lists the clone carrying this T cell receptor (beta chain) with a few counts. This sample was included in a study of blood T cell repertoires in COVID-19. Whole-study context: Acute and convalescent COVID-19 samples came from the United States, Italy and Spain.

Method: immunoSEQ multiplex PCR; TCRdb's copy keeps in-frame clones and lacks some. This sample has under 150,000 clones, with more than 70% found just once. The CDR3 has 15 amino acids. Germline-derived CDR1 and CDR2 are SGHTA and FQGNSA. Between the trimmed V and J ends, which lost 1 base and 7 bases, there was a span of 13 bases. The sequencing input was peripheral blood. The rearrangement joins TRBV7-2 to TRBJ1-4, with D tentatively TRBD1 (5 bases). The sequence was obtained from a woman between 70 and 85 years old who had recovered from COVID-19. CDR3 residues: CASSLVRGGREKLFF. The CDR3 bases are TGTGCCAGCAGCTTAGTAAGGGGAGGTCGTGAAAAACTGTTTTTT. The complete variable domain, with remaining parts taken from reference TRBV7-2 and TRBJ1-4, reads GAGVSQSPSNKVTEKGKDVELRCDPISGHTALYWYRQSLGQGLEFLIYFQGNSAPDKSGLPSDRFSAERTGGSVSTLTIQRTQQEDSAVYLCASSLVRGGREKLFFGSGTQLSVL.